This passage covers 8 T cell receptor beta chains from one sample sequenced in a study of response to subunit inactivated influenza vaccine. TCRdb analysed the RT-PCR reads with MiXCR anew, one entry per CDR3 protein. The sample lists over 800,000 distinct CDR3 sequences; over 20% were seen once. The sample here was PBMCs from blood, taken 4 to 6 days after vaccination. These receptors were collected from a man in his forties or fifties who received an inactivated influenza vaccine.

The chain uses TRBV9 and TRBJ1-5; D may be TRBD1 (6 bases). The CDR3 extends over 13 amino acids. The V end was cut by 0 bases, the J end by 5 bases, with 6 bases between. The V gene's germline CDR1 is SGDLS and CDR2 YYNGEE. CDR3 DNA sequence: TGTGCCAGCAGCGTAGGGACAGATCAGCCCCAGCATTTT. Translating it yields CASSVGTDQPQHF.

The chain employs TRBV30 and TRBJ2-2; 7 nucleotides align to TRBD1. The CDR3 length is 14 residues. The germline V gene has CDR1 GTSNPN and CDR2 SVGIG (reference sequence). Trimming removed 6 bases from V and 1 base from J; junction bases left unmatched: 5. CDR3 sequence: CACLHRGNTGELFF. The DNA for the CDR3 is TGTGCCTGCCTTCACAGGGGGAACACCGGGGAGCTGTTTTTT. The whole variable domain, filled in from reference TRBV30 and TRBJ2-2, reads SQTIHQWPATLVQPVGSPLSLECTVEGTSNPNLYWYRQAAGRGLQLLFYSVGIGQISSEVPQNLSASRPQDRQFILSSKKLLLSDSGFYLCACLHRGNTGELFFGEGSRLTVL.

This sequence joins TRBV3-1 and TRBJ1-1; 7 positions agree with TRBD1. The J segment lost 7 bases and the V segment lost 3 bases, leaving 8 bases of the junction unmatched. The length of the CDR3 is 14 residues. Germline CDR1 reads LGHDT; CDR2 reads YNNKEL (reference sequence). This CDR3 reads CASSHKGAWVEAFF. CDR3 nucleotide sequence: TGTGCCAGCAGCCATAAGGGGGCGTGGGTTGAAGCTTTCTTT.

Turning to this clonotype: One end of the junction does not line up with germline, which may come from a read error. The gene calls are TRBV5-1 and TRBJ2-7; unclear D gene. Germline CDR1 is SGHRS and CDR2 is YFSETQ. CDR3 length: 12 amino acids. The CDR3 DNA reads as TGCGCCAACAGCTCGAGCTCCTACGAGCAGTACTTC. Protein: CANSSSSYEQYF.

The V call is TRBV5-1, the J call TRBJ1-1; D unclear. Germline lookup yields CDR1 SGHRS and CDR2 YFSETQ. This CDR3 is built from 15 residues. The germline V and J ends were trimmed by 2 bases and 1 base, with 12 bases remaining between them. The CDR3 DNA is TGCGCCAGCAGCTTCGAGGTGTCGGGGAACACTGAAGCTTTCTTT. This translates into CASSFEVSGNTEAFF. The whole variable domain, filled in from reference TRBV5-1 and TRBJ1-1, reads KAGVTQTPRYLIKTRGQQVTLSCSPISGHRSVSWYQQTPGQGLQFLFEYFSETQRNKGNFPGRFSGRQFSNSRSEMNVSTLELGDSALYLCASSFEVSGNTEAFFGQGTRLTVV.

This chain links TRBV7-2 with TRBJ2-7; D is uncertain. This CDR3 is built from 14 residues. Trimming stripped 1 base from V and 2 bases from J, with 9 bases between. The germline CDR1 and CDR2 sequences are SGHTA and FQGNSA. CDR3 sequence: CASSLDNGPYEQYF. CDR3 nucleotides: TGTGCCAGCAGCTTAGATAACGGTCCCTACGAGCAGTACTTC.

The chain carries TRBV12-3 or TRBV12-4 and TRBJ1-3; unclear D gene. The ends were cut back, 3 bases at V and 4 bases at J, with 10 bases in the middle. The length of the CDR3 is 14 residues. The CDR3 protein is CASSFRQQGNTIYF. The CDR3 nucleotides read TGTGCCAGCAGTTTCAGGCAGCAAGGAAACACCATATATTTT.

This clonotype was seen a handful of times. DNA for the CDR3: TGTGCCAGCAGTTACTCTGGCCGGGCAGGAGGCTACACCTTC. It encodes CASSYSGRAGGYTF. This chain joins TRBV6-5 and TRBJ1-2, with D unclear. The CDR3 covers 14 residues. Germline values: CDR1 MNHEY, CDR2 SVGAGI. Trimming took 0 bases from V and 8 from J, leaving 13 bases between them.